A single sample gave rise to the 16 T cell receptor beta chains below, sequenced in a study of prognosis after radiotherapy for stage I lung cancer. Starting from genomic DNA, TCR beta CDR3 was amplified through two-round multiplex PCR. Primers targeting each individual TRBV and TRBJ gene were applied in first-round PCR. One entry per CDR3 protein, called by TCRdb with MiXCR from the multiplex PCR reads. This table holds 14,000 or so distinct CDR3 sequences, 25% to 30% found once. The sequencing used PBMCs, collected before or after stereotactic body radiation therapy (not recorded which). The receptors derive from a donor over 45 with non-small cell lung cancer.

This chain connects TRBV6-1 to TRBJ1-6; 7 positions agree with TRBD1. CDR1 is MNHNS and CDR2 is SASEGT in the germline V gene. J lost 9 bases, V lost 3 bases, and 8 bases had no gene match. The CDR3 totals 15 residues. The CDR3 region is CASSENRGRGSPLHF. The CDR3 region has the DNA TGTGCCAGCAGTGAGAATAGGGGGCGCGGTTCACCCCTCCACTTT.

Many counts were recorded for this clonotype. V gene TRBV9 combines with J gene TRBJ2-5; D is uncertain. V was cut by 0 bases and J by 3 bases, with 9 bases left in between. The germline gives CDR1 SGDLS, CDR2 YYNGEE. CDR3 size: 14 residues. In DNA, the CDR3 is TGTGCCAGCAGCGTAGGGTGGAGTGAAGAGACCCAGTACTTC. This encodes CASSVGWSEETQYF.

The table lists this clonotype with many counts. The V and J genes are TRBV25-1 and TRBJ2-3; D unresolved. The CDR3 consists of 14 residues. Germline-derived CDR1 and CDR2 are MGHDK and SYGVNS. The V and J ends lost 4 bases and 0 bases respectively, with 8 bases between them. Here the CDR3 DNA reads TGTGCCAGCAGTGCTGTTGTTAGCACAGATACGCAGTATTTT. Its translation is CASSAVVSTDTQYF.

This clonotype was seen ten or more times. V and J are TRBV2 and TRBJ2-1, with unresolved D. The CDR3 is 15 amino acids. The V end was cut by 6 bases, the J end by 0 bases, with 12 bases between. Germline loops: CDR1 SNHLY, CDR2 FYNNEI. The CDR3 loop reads CASSSGGPSYNEQFF. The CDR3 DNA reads TGTGCCAGCAGCTCCGGTGGCCCCTCCTACAATGAGCAGTTCTTC.

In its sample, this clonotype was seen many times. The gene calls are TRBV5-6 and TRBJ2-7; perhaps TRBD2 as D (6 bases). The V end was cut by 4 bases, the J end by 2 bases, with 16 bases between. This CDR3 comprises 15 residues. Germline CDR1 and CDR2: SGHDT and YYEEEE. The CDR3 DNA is TGTGCCAGCAGCCCGCTACCCGGGAGCCCCTACGAGCAGTACTTC. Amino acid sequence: CASSPLPGSPYEQYF.

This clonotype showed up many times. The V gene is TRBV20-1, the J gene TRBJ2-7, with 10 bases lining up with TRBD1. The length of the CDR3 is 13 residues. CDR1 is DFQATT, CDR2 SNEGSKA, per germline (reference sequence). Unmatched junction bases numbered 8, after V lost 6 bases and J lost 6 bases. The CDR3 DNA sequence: TGCAGTGCCGCGACAGGGGGCACATCCGAGCAGTACTTC. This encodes CSAATGGTSEQYF.

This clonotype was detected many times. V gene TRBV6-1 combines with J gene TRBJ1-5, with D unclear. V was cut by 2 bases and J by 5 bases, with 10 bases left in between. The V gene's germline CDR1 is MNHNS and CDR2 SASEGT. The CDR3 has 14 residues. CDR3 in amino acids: CASSEKGRDQPQHF. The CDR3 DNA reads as TGTGCCAGCAGTGAAAAAGGGCGGGATCAGCCCCAGCATTTT.

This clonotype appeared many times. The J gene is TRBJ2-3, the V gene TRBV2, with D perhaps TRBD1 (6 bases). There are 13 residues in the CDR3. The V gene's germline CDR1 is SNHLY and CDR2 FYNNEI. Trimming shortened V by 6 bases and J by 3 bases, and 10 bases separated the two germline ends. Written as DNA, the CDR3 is TGTGCCAGCAGGTACAGGGAAACAGATACGCAGTATTTT. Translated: CASRYRETDTQYF. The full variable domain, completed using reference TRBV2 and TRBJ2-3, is EPEVTQTPSHQVTQMGQEVILRCVPISNHLYFYWYRQILGQKVEFLVSFYNNEISEKSEIFDDQFSVERPDGSNFTLKIRSTKLEDSAMYFCASRYRETDTQYFGPGTRLTVL.

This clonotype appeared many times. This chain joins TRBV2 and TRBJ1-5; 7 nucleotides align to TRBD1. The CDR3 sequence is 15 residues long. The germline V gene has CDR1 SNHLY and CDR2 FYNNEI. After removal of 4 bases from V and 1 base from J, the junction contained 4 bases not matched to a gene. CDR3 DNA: TGTGCCAGCAGTGCACAGGGGAGCAGCAATCAGCCCCAGCATTTT. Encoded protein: CASSAQGSSNQPQHF.

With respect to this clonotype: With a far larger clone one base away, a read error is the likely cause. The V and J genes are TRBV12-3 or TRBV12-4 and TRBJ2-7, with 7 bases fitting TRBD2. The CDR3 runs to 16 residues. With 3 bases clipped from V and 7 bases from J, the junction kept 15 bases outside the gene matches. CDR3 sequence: CASSFLGGSLNNEQYF. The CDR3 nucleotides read TGTGCCAGCAGTTTTTTGGGCGGGAGTCTGAACAATGAGCAGTACTTC.

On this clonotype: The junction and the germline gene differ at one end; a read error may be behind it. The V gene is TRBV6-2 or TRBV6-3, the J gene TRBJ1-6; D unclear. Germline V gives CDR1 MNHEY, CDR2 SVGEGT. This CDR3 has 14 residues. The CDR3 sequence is CATGSGPRASPLHF. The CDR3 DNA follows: TGTGCCACCGGCTCCGGACCGCGAGCCTCACCACTCCACTTT.

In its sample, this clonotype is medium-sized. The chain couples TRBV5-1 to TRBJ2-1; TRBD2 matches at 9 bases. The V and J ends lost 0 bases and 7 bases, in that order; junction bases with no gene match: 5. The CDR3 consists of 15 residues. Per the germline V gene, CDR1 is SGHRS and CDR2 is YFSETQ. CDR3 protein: CASSLALAGLNEQFF. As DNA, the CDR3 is TGCGCCAGCAGCTTGGCCCTAGCGGGGCTTAATGAGCAGTTCTTC.

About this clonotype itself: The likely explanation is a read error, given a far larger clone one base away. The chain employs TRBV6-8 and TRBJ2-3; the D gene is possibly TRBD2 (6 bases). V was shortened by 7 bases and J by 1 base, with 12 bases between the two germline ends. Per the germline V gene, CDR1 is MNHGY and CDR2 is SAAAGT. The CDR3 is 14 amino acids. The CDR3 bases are TGTGCCAGCACCTTGGGCGGGGGCACAGATACGCAGTATTTT. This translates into CASTLGGGTDTQYF.

CDR3 region: CSALPSRSSGYQETQYF. For the CDR3, the DNA is TGCAGTGCGCTCCCCAGTCGTTCTAGCGGCTACCAAGAGACCCAGTACTTC. The V gene is TRBV20-1, the J gene TRBJ2-5; 7 bases match TRBD2. The length of the CDR3 is 17 residues. J was trimmed by 0 bases and V by 6 bases; bases with no gene match: 16. Per the germline V gene, CDR1 is DFQATT and CDR2 is SNEGSKA (reference sequence).

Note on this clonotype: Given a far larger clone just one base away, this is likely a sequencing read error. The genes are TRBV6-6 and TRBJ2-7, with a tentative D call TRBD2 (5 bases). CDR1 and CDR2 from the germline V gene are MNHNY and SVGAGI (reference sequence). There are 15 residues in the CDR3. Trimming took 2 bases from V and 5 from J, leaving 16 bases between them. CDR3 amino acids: CASSYQYGSGHEQYF. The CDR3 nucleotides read TGTGCCAGCAGTTACCAGTATGGAAGCGGTCACGAGCAGTACTTC.

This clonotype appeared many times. The CDR3 is CASRRGGSNQPQHF. The CDR3 bases are TGTGCCAGCAGAAGAGGGGGTAGCAATCAGCCCCAGCATTTT. The chain employs TRBV6-1 and TRBJ1-5; TRBD1 is a possible D gene (6 bases). The V and J ends lost 6 bases and 0 bases respectively, with 9 bases between them. Germline CDR1 is MNHNS and CDR2 is SASEGT. The CDR3 runs to 14 residues.